What follows is one TCR beta chain and its context. The antigen is unknown. TCRdb's table, derived via immunoSEQ multiplex PCR, lists solely in-frame clones and lacks some. The sample holds approximately 51,000 clones; around 77% are singletons and the top ten take approximately 2%. These data are taken from a study of OX40 agonist ivuxolimab in advanced cancers. Study at large: At around 81% male, the cohort had a mean age of 60 years, ranging from about 23 to 80. Allowance was made for prior anti-PD-1, anti-PD-L1 or anti-CTLA-4 therapy, and roughly 40% had some.

Points from the study as a whole: Expanded clones were, on average, more numerous among CD8+ T cells than CD4+.

The specimen comprised CD4+ or CD8+ T cells sorted from blood, sampled in a trial of the OX40 agonist ivuxolimab. The sequence derives from an adult with an advanced solid tumor such as melanoma, head and neck, liver or kidney cancer.

Here the CDR3 reads CASSLEDTGELFF. The CDR3 region has the DNA TGTGCCAGCAGCTTGGAGGACACCGGGGAGCTGTTTTTT. The genes are TRBV5-4 and TRBJ2-2; D unclear. Germline CDR1 and CDR2: SGHNT and YYREEE (reference sequence). V lost 0 bases and J 3 bases, leaving 3 bases between the germline ends. CDR3 length: 13 amino acids. The variable domain in full, with the rest retrieved from reference TRBV5-4 and TRBJ2-2, is ETGVTQSPTHLIKTRGQQVTLRCSSQSGHNTVSWYQQALGQGPQFIFQYYREEENGRGNFPPRFSGLQFPNYSSELNVNALELDDSALYLCASSLEDTGELFFGEGSRLTVL.